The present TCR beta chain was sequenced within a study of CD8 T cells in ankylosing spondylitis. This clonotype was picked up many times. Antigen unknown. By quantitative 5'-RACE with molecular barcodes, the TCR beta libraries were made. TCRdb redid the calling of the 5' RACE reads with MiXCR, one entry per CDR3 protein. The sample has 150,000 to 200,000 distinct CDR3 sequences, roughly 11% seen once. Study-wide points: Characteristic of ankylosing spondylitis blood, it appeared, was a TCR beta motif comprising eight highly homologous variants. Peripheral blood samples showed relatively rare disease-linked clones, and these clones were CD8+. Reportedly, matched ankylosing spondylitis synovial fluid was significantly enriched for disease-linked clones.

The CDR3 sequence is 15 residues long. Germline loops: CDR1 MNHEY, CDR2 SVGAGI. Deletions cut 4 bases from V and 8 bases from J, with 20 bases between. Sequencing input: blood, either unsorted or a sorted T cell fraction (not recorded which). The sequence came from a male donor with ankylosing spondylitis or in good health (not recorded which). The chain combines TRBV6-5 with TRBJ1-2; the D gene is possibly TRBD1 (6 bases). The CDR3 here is CASSLFTTGIRGYTF. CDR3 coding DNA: TGTGCCAGCAGTTTATTCACCACAGGGATCCGAGGCTACACCTTC.